This is a list of T cell receptor beta chains from one sample in a study of long-term antiretroviral therapy in people with HIV. TCRdb's copy holds only in-frame clones and misses some; the assay was immunoSEQ multiplex PCR. The sample lists about 24,000 clones; 65% to 90% were seen once. The sequencing used unsorted PBMCs, collected 1.8 years before starting antiretroviral therapy. The receptors derive from a young woman with HIV. Both conserved end residues are part of each CDR3. The order of the fields is V gene, J gene, clone size, D gene, CDR3 protein, CDR3 DNA. The D gene is left open where the match is weak. Clone size, where shown, is once, few, many, or a class for clones that have expanded.

>TRBV6-1|TRBJ2-7|.|.
CASSDFTYEQYF
TGTGCCAGCAGTGATTTCACCTACGAGCAGTACTTC
>TRBV7-3|TRBJ2-2|.|.
CASSRNDYSITTGELFF
TGTGCCAGCAGCCGAAACGACTATTCAATAACGACCGGGGAGCTGTTTTTT
>TRBV2|TRBJ1-2|few|TRBD1
CASSRGPRGYTF
TGTGCCAGCAGTAGGGGGCCGCGGGGCTACACCTTC
>TRBV14|TRBJ1-4|.|TRBD1
CASSRVSGTANEKLFF
TGTGCCAGCAGTCGAGTCTCCGGGACAGCAAATGAAAAACTGTTTTTT
>TRBV19|TRBJ2-2|.|TRBD1
CASKGQGDTGELFF
TGTGCCAGTAAGGGACAGGGGGACACCGGGGAGCTGTTTTTT
>TRBV2|TRBJ1-3|.|.
CASSEWEVSGNTIYF
TGTGCCAGCAGTGAGTGGGAGGTGTCTGGAAACACCATATATTTT
>TRBV27|TRBJ2-4|.|.
CASSFAGTKNIQYF
TGTGCCAGCAGTTTCGCGGGAACCAAAAACATTCAGTACTTC
>TRBV7-2|TRBJ2-1|.|.
CASSPSSQLYNEQFF
TGTGCCAGCAGCCCCAGCTCCCAGCTTTACAATGAGCAGTTCTTC
>TRBV6-5|TRBJ2-5|.|TRBD2
CASSYWTSSETQYF
TGTGCCAGCAGTTACTGGACTAGCAGCGAGACCCAGTACTTC
>TRBV7-2|TRBJ2-3|.|.
CASILGLSTDTQYF
TGTGCCAGCATCCTCGGACTGTCCACAGATACGCAGTATTTT
>TRBV9|TRBJ2-2|.|.
CASSVGRATGELFF
TGTGCCAGCAGCGTAGGGAGGGCCACCGGGGAGCTGTTTTTT
>TRBV6-4|TRBJ2-1|few|TRBD1
CASSEGTDHNEQFF
TGTGCCAGCAGTGAGGGGACAGACCACAATGAGCAGTTCTTC
>TRBV5-6|TRBJ1-1|.|.
CASSLEPQKNTEAFF
TGTGCCAGCAGCTTAGAGCCGCAGAAGAACACTGAAGCTTTCTTT
>TRBV18|TRBJ1-1|.|.
CASSPRVLGLNTEAFF
TGTGCCAGCTCACCACGGGTCCTAGGGTTAAACACTGAAGCTTTCTTT
>TRBV6-5|TRBJ2-7|once|.
CASSYSKGGRSYEQYF
TGTGCCAGCAGTTATTCCAAGGGCGGCAGATCCTACGAGCAGTACTTC
>TRBV2|TRBJ2-5|.|.
CASSGRGYGAQYF
TGTGCCAGCAGTGGAAGGGGCTATGGGGCCCAGTACTTC
>TRBV7-2|TRBJ2-3|.|TRBD2
CASSLNPGREAQYF
TGTGCCAGCAGCTTAAATCCGGGGCGGGAGGCGCAGTATTTT
>TRBV10-2|TRBJ1-1|.|.
CASSVATEAFF
TGCGCCAGCAGTGTGGCCACTGAAGCTTTCTTT
>TRBV12-5|TRBJ2-5|.|.
CASGSSGQFGETQYF
TGTGCTAGTGGTTCCTCAGGACAGTTCGGGGAGACCCAGTACTTC
>TRBV10-1|TRBJ2-7|.|TRBD1
CASSELRTGELEVYF
TGCGCCAGCAGTGAGCTTCGGACAGGGGAGCTGGAAGTGTACTTC
>TRBV7-8|TRBJ1-2|.|.
CASSPSSNYGYTF
TGTGCCAGCAGCCCGTCATCAAACTATGGCTACACCTTC
>TRBV6-4|TRBJ1-1|once|TRBD1
CASRRSDRANTEAFF
TGTGCCAGCAGACGATCCGACAGGGCGAACACTGAAGCTTTCTTT
>TRBV11-2|TRBJ2-1|.|TRBD1
CASSLQGDEQFF
TGTGCCAGCAGCTTACAGGGGGATGAGCAGTTCTTC
>TRBV4-1|TRBJ2-2|.|TRBD2
CASSQDAGGTIYTGELFF
TGCGCCAGCAGCCAAGACGCGGGGGGAACCATCTACACCGGGGAGCTGTTTTTT
>TRBV2|TRBJ2-5|.|.
CASSQGDSMRQETQYF
TGTGCCAGCAGTCAAGGTGACAGTATGAGGCAAGAGACCCAGTACTTC
>TRBV30|TRBJ2-3|.|.
CAWTVGDRDTQYF
TGTGCCTGGACAGTGGGGGATAGAGATACGCAGTATTTT
>TRBV27|TRBJ2-5|.|.
CASSFTGGGNQETQYF
TGTGCCAGCAGTTTCACAGGGGGGGGAAACCAAGAGACCCAGTACTTC
>TRBV19|TRBJ2-1|.|TRBD2
CASSTSGGRYNEQFF
TGTGCCAGTAGTACCAGCGGGGGGAGGTACAATGAGCAGTTCTTC
>TRBV19|TRBJ2-1|.|TRBD2
CASSMIAGDLNEQFF
TGTGCCAGTAGTATGATAGCGGGGGACCTCAATGAGCAGTTCTTC
>TRBV10-3|TRBJ1-2|.|.
CAISPQPQRNYGYTF
TGTGCCATCAGCCCTCAGCCACAGCGAAACTATGGCTACACCTTC
>TRBV7-3|TRBJ1-1|.|.
CASSLNGGPNTEAFF
TGTGCCAGCAGCTTAAACGGAGGCCCGAACACTGAAGCTTTCTTT
>TRBV18|TRBJ1-6|.|.
CASSPLTTGSDNSPLHF
TGTGCCAGCTCACCTCTTACTACAGGGTCCGATAATTCACCCCTCCACTTT